Listed below are T cell receptor beta chains from one sample, sequenced in a study of T-cell reconstitution after alpha-beta-depleted transplantation in children. TCRdb reprocessed the PCR reads with MiXCR, giving one entry per CDR3 protein. The table shows a few hundred thousand distinct CDR3 sequences, with 27% occurring only once. The source was PBMCs, collected before TCRalphabeta/CD19-depleted stem cell transplant. The source is a boy younger than two with Wiskott-Aldrich syndrome, due to receive a stem cell transplant. Both conserved end residues are part of each CDR3. Fields, in order: CDR3 protein, CDR3 DNA, clone size, J gene, D gene, V gene. A D gene is named only where the DNA matches it firmly. Where a row states a size, it is once, few, many or the class of an expanded clone; other rows omit it.

CSASKFQDPGRQFF,TGCAGTGCTAGCAAATTCCAGGACCCAGGGAGACAGTTCTTC,-,TRBJ2-1,-,TRBV20-1
CASSQDPSTEAFF,TGCGCCAGCAGCCAAGACCCGTCCACTGAAGCTTTCTTT,-,TRBJ1-1,-,TRBV4-1
CASSLVAGLAGLDTQYF,TGTGCCAGCAGCTTGGTTGCGGGACTAGCGGGACTAGATACGCAGTATTTT,-,TRBJ2-3,TRBD2,TRBV5-6
CASSLEGGQETQYF,TGCGCCAGCAGCTTGGAGGGAGGTCAAGAGACCCAGTACTTC,many,TRBJ2-5,-,TRBV5-1
CASTRDLSNTEAFF,TGTGCCAGCACCCGGGACCTGTCGAACACTGAAGCTTTCTTT,-,TRBJ1-1,-,TRBV5-6
CASSFRRGTGELFF,TGCGCCAGCAGCTTCCGACGGGGCACCGGGGAGCTGTTTTTT,-,TRBJ2-2,-,TRBV5-1
CASSDRGLAGGFSYNEQFF,TGTGCCAGCAGTGATCGAGGACTAGCGGGAGGGTTCTCCTACAATGAGCAGTTCTTC,-,TRBJ2-1,TRBD2,TRBV6-4
CASSPYSGSRYNEQFF,TGCGCCAGCAGCCCATATAGCGGGAGTCGGTACAATGAGCAGTTCTTC,-,TRBJ2-1,TRBD2,TRBV5-1
CASSRKGQGANVLTF,TGTGCCAGCAGCCGTAAAGGACAGGGGGCCAACGTCCTGACTTTC,few,TRBJ2-6,-,TRBV6-1
CASRSGEYNEQFF,TGTGCCAGCAGGAGCGGTGAATACAATGAGCAGTTCTTC,-,TRBJ2-1,-,TRBV12-3/TRBV12-4
CSATQQGRGSPLHF,TGCAGTGCTACACAACAGGGAAGGGGGTCACCCCTCCACTTT,-,TRBJ1-6,-,TRBV20-1
CASSPGQGAYEQYF,TGTGCCAGCAGCCCGGGACAGGGGGCCTACGAGCAGTACTTC,many,TRBJ2-7,TRBD1,TRBV9
CASGSFSYEQYF,TGTGCCAGCGGGAGTTTCTCCTACGAGCAGTACTTC,once,TRBJ2-7,-,TRBV27
CASTGQGGQPQHF,TGTGCCAGCACGGGACAGGGAGGACAGCCCCAGCATTTT,-,TRBJ1-5,TRBD1,TRBV6-1
CASSPLAGLAPDTQYF,TGTGCCAGCTCACCACTTGCGGGCCTTGCCCCAGATACGCAGTATTTT,few,TRBJ2-3,-,TRBV18